This passage covers 15 T cell receptor beta chains from one sample sequenced in a study of blood T cells in healthy people across ages. Using a J-beta primer mix together with a sample-barcoded 5' primer, a second PCR was run for roughly 6 to 11 cycles. TCRdb fed the 5' RACE reads into MiXCR, producing one record per CDR3 protein. The sample gives over 1.5 million distinct CDR3 sequences, around half of which show up once; less than 2.5% is in the top ten. The sample comprised blood. These receptors all come from a middle-aged woman in good health.

This clonotype showed up just a few times. The CDR3 sequence: CATSFDRGFDEQYF. The CDR3 nucleotides are TGTGCCACCAGCTTCGACAGGGGGTTTGACGAGCAGTACTTC. The chain couples TRBV15 to TRBJ2-7; 9 bases are shared with TRBD1. V shed 5 bases and J 5 bases; nucleotides not matched to a gene: 7. The CDR3 consists of 14 residues. Germline V CDR1 and CDR2: LNHNV, YYDKDF (reference sequence). Full variable domain (missing parts from reference TRBV15 and TRBJ2-7): DAMVIQNPRYQVTQFGKPVTLSCSQTLNHNVMYWYQQKSSQAPKLLFHYYDKDFNNEADTPDNFQSRRPNTSFCFLDIRSPGLGDTAMYLCATSFDRGFDEQYFGPGTRLTVT.

In DNA, the CDR3 is TGTGCCAGCAGTTGGGACGGACATCCAGACAATGGCTACACCTTC. This sequence encodes CASSWDGHPDNGYTF. The chain carries TRBV6-5 and TRBJ1-2, with D tentatively TRBD1 (5 bases). V was shortened by 4 bases and J by 6 bases, with 18 bases between the two germline ends. Per germline, CDR1 MNHEY and CDR2 SVGAGI. This CDR3 is 15 amino acids long.

J is TRBJ2-1 and V is TRBV12-3 or TRBV12-4; 7 bases line up with TRBD1. The CDR3 loop spans 16 amino acids. V was clipped by 6 bases and J by 4 bases; unmatched bases: 12. The CDR3 sequence is CASSQRGRGLYNEQFF. The CDR3 DNA follows: TGTGCCAGCAGCCAACGGGGCAGGGGGTTGTACAATGAGCAGTTCTTC.

This clonotype was found a few times. The genes are TRBV6-2 or TRBV6-3 and TRBJ2-7, with a weak D call TRBD1 (6 bases). CDR1 MNHEY and CDR2 SVGEGT come from the germline V gene. The germline V and J ends were trimmed by 0 bases and 0 bases, with 9 bases remaining between them. The CDR3 is 15 amino acids. CDR3 DNA sequence: TGTGCCAGCAGTTACTCTGACAGGATCTCCTACGAGCAGTACTTC. It yields the protein CASSYSDRISYEQYF.

The chain links TRBV29-1 to TRBJ2-1, with TRBD2 matching 12 bases. This CDR3 has 15 amino acids. The germline CDR1 and CDR2 sequences are SQVTM and ANQGSEA. V lost 2 bases to trimming and J lost 4 bases; unmatched junction nucleotides: 3. Written as DNA, the CDR3 is TGCAGCGTTGAACCGGGACTAGCGGGTTACAATGAGCAGTTCTTC. It specifies CSVEPGLAGYNEQFF.

The gene calls are TRBV6-5 and TRBJ2-5; D is unclear. Germline V gene sequence: CDR1 MNHEY, CDR2 SVGAGI. With 2 bases removed from V and 0 bases from J, the gap between germline ends came to 10 bases. The CDR3 is 15 amino acids. CDR3 sequence (DNA): TGTGCCAGCAGTTACGGGCATCCGGACCAAGAGACCCAGTACTTC. Amino acids: CASSYGHPDQETQYF.

This clonotype was counted once. A much larger clone is a single base away; this may be a read error. The chain couples TRBV29-1 to TRBJ2-1, with TRBD1 matching 8 bases. The trim removed 7 bases at V and 13 bases at J, leaving 18 bases unmatched. The CDR3 is 14 amino acids. The germline V gene has CDR1 SQVTM and CDR2 ANQGSEA. CDR3 nucleotides: TGCAGCGCTGTGTTAAAGACAGGGGAAGAGACCCAGTTCTTC. This translates into CSAVLKTGEETQFF.

The rearrangement links TRBV20-1 to TRBJ2-5; weak D call: TRBD2 (6 bases). Germline assignment: CDR1 DFQATT and CDR2 SNEGSKA (reference sequence). With 2 bases removed from V and 6 bases from J, the gap between germline ends came to 19 bases. The CDR3 extends over 15 amino acids. The CDR3 protein is CSARHSTGRGQTQYF. Written as DNA, the CDR3 is TGCAGTGCTAGACACTCCACCGGGCGGGGCCAGACCCAGTACTTC.

This clonotype was recorded a few times. The chain has TRBV7-2 and TRBJ1-4; D not certain. Germline V lookup: CDR1 SGHTA, CDR2 FQGNSA. The germline V and J ends were trimmed by 3 bases and 6 bases, with 5 bases remaining between them. This CDR3 has 12 amino acids. The CDR3, as DNA: TGTGCCAGCAGCTTCGATCATGAAAAACTGTTTTTT. This encodes CASSFDHEKLFF.

The gene calls are TRBV27 and TRBJ2-1; D perhaps matches TRBD2 (6 bases). This CDR3 contains 16 residues. V lost 7 bases, J lost 0 bases, and 16 bases lay in between. Germline CDR1 MNHEY, CDR2 SMNVEV (reference sequence). The CDR3: CASMRRRGSSYNEQFF. CDR3 DNA sequence: TGTGCCAGCATGCGCAGACGGGGGAGCTCCTACAATGAGCAGTTCTTC.

In its sample, this clonotype was seen a few times. The chain carries TRBV12-3 or TRBV12-4 and TRBJ2-1; the D gene is possibly TRBD2 (6 bases). The CDR3 length is 19 residues. Trimming stripped 6 bases from V and 0 bases from J, with 24 bases between. As DNA, the CDR3 is TGTGCCAGCAGAACCGGGACTCTTACCACTTTTACCTCCTACAATGAGCAGTTCTTC. It codes for CASRTGTLTTFTSYNEQFF.

This rearrangement joins TRBV11-2 to TRBJ2-3; 7 bases match TRBD2. Germline V gene data show CDR1 as SGHAT and CDR2 as FQNNGV. V shed 5 bases, J shed 0 bases, and the junction held 11 bases outside the gene matches. This CDR3 spans 17 amino acids. The CDR3 spells CASSQAGLAASTDTQYF. The CDR3, as DNA: TGTGCCAGCAGCCAAGCAGGGCTAGCGGCGAGCACAGATACGCAGTATTTT.

This clonotype was counted a few times. V gene TRBV7-2 combines with J gene TRBJ2-1; a weak D match, TRBD1 (6 bases). Germline values: CDR1 SGHTA, CDR2 FQGNSA. The CDR3 is 17 amino acids. V was shortened by 2 bases and J by 0 bases, with 14 bases between the two germline ends. CDR3 in DNA: TGTGCCAGCAGCTTATATCCGGGACAAAGCTCCTACAATGAGCAGTTCTTC. Translated, it gives CASSLYPGQSSYNEQFF. Looking up the rest from reference TRBV7-2 and TRBJ2-1 gives the full variable domain: GAGVSQSPSNKVTEKGKDVELRCDPISGHTALYWYRQSLGQGLEFLIYFQGNSAPDKSGLPSDRFSAERTGGSVSTLTIQRTQQEDSAVYLCASSLYPGQSSYNEQFFGPGTRLTVL.

The V and J genes are TRBV7-3 and TRBJ2-1; 12 bases are shared with TRBD2. Germline lookup yields CDR1 SGHTA and CDR2 FQGTGA. CDR3 length: 18 residues. With V trimmed by 5 bases and J by 4 bases, 12 bases remained unmatched. CDR3 nucleotides: TGTGCCAGCAGCCTCGACCTTACGACTAGCGGGGGATACAATGAGCAGTTCTTC. Protein sequence: CASSLDLTTSGGYNEQFF.

This rearrangement joins TRBV4-3 to TRBJ1-2, with a tentative D call TRBD1 (5 bases). V lost 0 bases to trimming and J lost 8 bases, with 10 bases between them. Germline V gene sequence: CDR1 LGHNA, CDR2 YSLEER. The CDR3 totals 13 residues. CDR3: CASSQDRDLGYTF. The CDR3 DNA sequence: TGCGCCAGCAGCCAAGATCGGGACCTCGGCTACACCTTC.